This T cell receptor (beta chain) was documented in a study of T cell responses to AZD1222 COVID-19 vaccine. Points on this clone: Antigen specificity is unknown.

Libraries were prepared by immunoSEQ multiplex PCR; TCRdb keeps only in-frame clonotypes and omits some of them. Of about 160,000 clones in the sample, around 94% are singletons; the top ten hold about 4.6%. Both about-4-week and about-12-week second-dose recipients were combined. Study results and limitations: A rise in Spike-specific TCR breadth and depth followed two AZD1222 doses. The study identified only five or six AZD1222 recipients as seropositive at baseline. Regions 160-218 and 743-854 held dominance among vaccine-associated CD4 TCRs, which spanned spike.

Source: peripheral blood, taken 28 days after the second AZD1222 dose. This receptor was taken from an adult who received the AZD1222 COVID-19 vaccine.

The CDR3 loop reads CASSSTGTGAWEETQYF. CDR3 DNA: TGTGCCAGCAGCTCGACCGGGACAGGGGCTTGGGAAGAGACCCAGTACTTC. The chain combines TRBV5-6 with TRBJ2-5, with 10 nucleotides matching TRBD1. Germline V lookup: CDR1 SGHDT, CDR2 YYEEEE. J was trimmed by 3 bases and V by 3 bases; bases with no gene match: 11. The CDR3 has 17 amino acids. Variable domain in full (rest from reference TRBV5-6 and TRBJ2-5): DAGVTQSPTHLIKTRGQQVTLRCSPKSGHDTVSWYQQALGQGPQFIFQYYEEEERQRGNFPDRFSGHQFPNYSSELNVNALLLGDSALYLCASSSTGTGAWEETQYFGPGTRLLVL.